The rows below give T cell receptor beta chains drawn from one sample of a study of cytomegalovirus exposure and HLA in healthy donors. Produced via immunoSEQ multiplex PCR; TCRdb's table is partial and in-frame only. The repertoire holds 250,000 to 400,000 clones, approximately 86% seen once, with around 0.88% in the top ten. Sequenced: PBMCs. These receptors were taken from a man aged 25-40 years in good health and CMV-seronegative. Both conserved end residues are part of each CDR3. The D gene is left open where the match is weak. The size entry is marked missing in some rows and otherwise reads once, few, many or a size class.

CASSYSSGLNTEAFF,TGTGCCAGCAGTTACTCTAGCGGGTTGAACACTGAAGCTTTCTTT,.,TRBV6-6,TRBJ1-1,.
CSVEVGQTYEQYF,TGCAGCGTTGAGGTGGGACAAACCTACGAGCAGTACTTC,once,TRBV29-1,TRBJ2-7,.
CASSLGAGKGSYEQYF,TGTGCCAGCAGCTTAGGGGCAGGGAAGGGATCCTACGAGCAGTACTTC,.,TRBV7-6,TRBJ2-7,.
CASKPGGNTGELFF,TGTGCCAGCAAACCGGGGGGTAACACCGGGGAGCTGTTTTTT,.,TRBV18,TRBJ2-2,TRBD2
CASTIRQGMNTGELFF,TGTGCCAGCACCATACGACAGGGAATGAACACCGGGGAGCTGTTTTTT,.,TRBV6-6,TRBJ2-2,TRBD1
CASSRILASSYNEQFF,TGTGCCAGCAGCAGAATACTAGCGAGCTCCTACAATGAGCAGTTCTTC,.,TRBV7-9,TRBJ2-1,TRBD2
CASSEPLVVSNTGELFF,TGTGCCAGCAGTGAACCGCTTGTAGTTTCGAACACCGGGGAGCTGTTTTTT,.,TRBV2,TRBJ2-2,.
CASRLASSRGGENEQFF,TGTGCAAGTCGCTTAGCTTCGTCGCGGGGGGGCGAAAATGAGCAGTTCTTC,.,TRBV12-2,TRBJ2-1,.
CASSLQGYGNTIYF,TGTGCCAGCAGCTTACAGGGTTATGGAAACACCATATATTTT,once,TRBV11-2,TRBJ1-3,.
CASSVKGAFDYGYTF,TGCGCCAGCAGTGTCAAGGGGGCGTTTGACTATGGCTACACCTTC,.,TRBV10-1,TRBJ1-2,TRBD1
CASSFRDRGLYEQYF,TGTGCCAGCAGCTTCCGGGACAGGGGGCTTTACGAGCAGTACTTC,.,TRBV11-2,TRBJ2-7,TRBD1
CASSQLAGGYEQYF,TGCGCCAGCAGCCAACTAGCGGGGGGATACGAGCAGTACTTC,.,TRBV4-1,TRBJ2-7,TRBD2
CASTPRTGLGSGELFF,TGTGCCAGCACCCCACGGACAGGGCTAGGATCCGGGGAGCTGTTTTTT,.,TRBV27,TRBJ2-2,TRBD1
CASSLVNLAGEPYRETQYF,TGTGCCAGCAGCTTGGTAAATCTAGCGGGGGAACCTTATCGGGAGACCCAGTACTTC,once,TRBV5-4,TRBJ2-5,TRBD2
CANPPKSYEQYF,TGTGCCAATCCCCCCAAGAGCTACGAGCAGTACTTC,.,TRBV19,TRBJ2-7,.
CASSEEDMSREAFF,TGCGCCAGCAGTGAAGAGGACATGTCCAGGGAAGCTTTCTTT,.,TRBV10-2,TRBJ1-1,.
CASSAGTGVRSNQPQHF,TGTGCCAGCAGTGCCGGGACAGGGGTTAGGAGCAATCAGCCCCAGCATTTT,.,TRBV6-1,TRBJ1-5,TRBD1
CASSLIVIRTGTLGAKNIQYF,TGCGCCAGCAGCCTTATAGTGATTAGGACAGGGACGTTAGGAGCCAAAAACATTCAGTACTTC,.,TRBV4-3,TRBJ2-4,TRBD1
CASSLGRGGHRTQYF,TGTGCCAGCAGCCTTGGGCGGGGGGGCCACCGTACGCAGTATTTT,.,TRBV7-9,TRBJ2-3,TRBD2
CASSSPGGRGSYEQYF,TGTGCCAGCAGTTCTCCAGGGGGCCGGGGCTCCTACGAGCAGTACTTC,.,TRBV6-5,TRBJ2-7,TRBD1
CATSRDLGQRNEKLFF,TGTGCCACCAGCAGAGATCTGGGGCAGCGTAATGAAAAACTGTTTTTT,.,TRBV15,TRBJ1-4,.
CASSGPQDSPPYEQYF,TGTGCCAGCAGTGGGCCCCAGGACTCCCCTCCCTACGAGCAGTACTTC,.,TRBV25-1,TRBJ2-7,.
CASSVAPGDSPLHF,TGTGCCAGCAGCGTAGCTCCGGGGGATTCACCCCTCCACTTT,.,TRBV9,TRBJ1-6,.
CASGAPPVF,TGTGCCAGCGGAGCTCCCCCAGTCTTC,.,TRBV27,TRBJ1-2,.
CASSSTPDTENTEAFF,TGTGCCAGCAGCTCGACCCCCGATACAGAGAACACTGAAGCTTTCTTT,once,TRBV5-6,TRBJ1-1,.
CASSLAVAGYEQYF,TGCGCCAGCAGCTTGGCTGTGGCAGGGTACGAGCAGTACTTC,.,TRBV5-1,TRBJ2-7,.
CASSLDIFRDRVPGNTIYF,TGTGCCAGCAGCTTAGATATTTTCCGGGACAGGGTCCCGGGAAACACCATATATTTT,.,TRBV11-3,TRBJ1-3,TRBD1
CASSPLQGTMNTEAFF,TGTGCCAGCAGCCCCTTACAGGGGACCATGAACACTGAAGCTTTCTTT,.,TRBV2,TRBJ1-1,TRBD1
CASSWTRGSSTDTQYF,TGTGCCAGCTCATGGACCAGGGGTTCGAGCACAGATACGCAGTATTTT,.,TRBV18,TRBJ2-3,.
CAISPGWNQPQHF,TGTGCCATCTCCCCCGGGTGGAATCAGCCCCAGCATTTT,few,TRBV27,TRBJ1-5,.
CASSLPSGGLTGELFF,TGTGCCAGCAGCTTGCCTAGCGGGGGACTCACCGGGGAGCTGTTTTTT,.,TRBV5-4,TRBJ2-2,TRBD2
CASSQDLLAGDPPYEQYF,TGCGCCAGCAGCCAAGATTTGCTAGCGGGGGATCCACCCTACGAGCAGTACTTC,.,TRBV4-3,TRBJ2-7,TRBD2
CASSNGGGARYEQYF,TGTGCCAGCAGTAATGGAGGGGGGGCGAGGTACGAGCAGTACTTC,once,TRBV5-5,TRBJ2-7,.
CASSQAPTGANYGYTF,TGCGCCAGCAGCCAAGCCCCGACAGGAGCTAACTATGGCTACACCTTC,.,TRBV4-1,TRBJ1-2,.
CASSVAVNSPLHF,TGCGCCAGCAGTGTGGCTGTAAATTCACCCCTCCACTTT,.,TRBV10-2,TRBJ1-6,.
CASGGGETDTQYF,TGTGCTAGTGGTGGGGGGGAGACAGATACGCAGTATTTT,.,TRBV12-5,TRBJ2-3,TRBD2
CASSLIPGGINEQYF,TGTGCCAGCAGCTTAATACCCGGGGGAATCAACGAGCAGTACTTC,once,TRBV7-8,TRBJ2-7,.
CASSPSSGAGGYTDTQYF,TGTGCCAGCAGCCCCTCCTCGGGGGCGGGGGGCTACACAGATACGCAGTATTTT,.,TRBV7-6,TRBJ2-3,TRBD2
CASSLVRGPGGYTF,TGCGCCAGCAGCTTGGTGCGGGGGCCGGGAGGCTACACCTTC,.,TRBV5-1,TRBJ1-2,.
CASSVLWSGELFF,TGTGCCAGCAGCGTACTATGGTCCGGGGAGCTGTTTTTT,.,TRBV2,TRBJ2-2,.
CASSQVGAHFYEQYF,TGTGCCAGCAGCCAAGTAGGGGCCCATTTCTACGAGCAGTACTTC,.,TRBV14,TRBJ2-7,.
CASSQDLSGVIGSSQYF,TGTGCCAGCAGCCAAGATCTTAGCGGGGTGATAGGAAGTAGTCAGTACTTC,.,TRBV4-2,TRBJ2-5,TRBD2
CASSLEDERAYEQYF,TGTGCCAGCAGCTTAGAGGACGAGCGGGCCTACGAGCAGTACTTC,.,TRBV7-2,TRBJ2-7,.
CSPSWRENTRDRGLGGSYEQYF,TGCAGCCCAAGTTGGCGAGAGAACACCCGGGACAGGGGGCTAGGTGGCTCCTACGAGCAGTACTTC,.,TRBV29-1,TRBJ2-7,TRBD1
CASTGLETQYF,TGTGCCAGCACAGGGTTAGAGACCCAGTACTTC,.,TRBV6-5,TRBJ2-5,.
CASSRPTIANTGELFF,TGTGCCAGTAGTCGCCCGACAATTGCGAACACCGGGGAGCTGTTTTTT,few,TRBV19,TRBJ2-2,.